Below, one T cell receptor (beta chain) is given with its context. These data come from a study of blood T cell repertoires in COVID-19. Study at large: Acute-phase and convalescent COVID-19 samples originated in the United States, Italy and Spain. PBMCs, B-cell-depleted T cells, or T cells were the source of the cDNA or gDNA that made up the material.

Under the authors' procedure: Nucleated cell counts were estimated from reference gene primer amplification. Produced via immunoSEQ multiplex PCR; TCRdb's table is partial and in-frame only. That table supplies the V and J calls and clone size; D and trimming were determined from the DNA. The table lists 250,000 to 350,000 clones, almost 90% of them singletons. The CDR3 totals 13 residues. Germline V gene sequence: CDR1 SNHLY, CDR2 FYNNEI. V lost 8 bases and J lost 9; bases outside the gene matches: 11. Seattle enrolled patients during active infection and tracked them longitudinally. The chain joins TRBV2 to TRBJ1-2; the match to TRBD1 covers 8 bases. The source of this sequence is a young woman with COVID-19, enrolled during active disease. Sequencing was done on a sample of peripheral blood. CDR3 amino acids: CASLPDRGFSYTF. The CDR3 DNA is TGTGCCAGCCTACCCGACAGGGGTTTTAGCTACACCTTC. Together with reference TRBV2 and TRBJ1-2, the CDR3 gives the full variable domain: EPEVTQTPSHQVTQMGQEVILRCVPISNHLYFYWYRQILGQKVEFLVSFYNNEISEKSEIFDDQFSVERPDGSNFTLKIRSTKLEDSAMYFCASLPDRGFSYTFGSGTRLTVV.